This TCR beta chain is drawn from a study of vaccination effects on CD4 cells after COVID-19. Study conclusions and caveats: Clones that were induced by infection or by vaccine showed marked contraction late after vaccination.

Repertoires were generated with immunoSEQ multiplex PCR, while TCRdb's copy carries only in-frame clones and drops some. This sample has roughly 50,000 clones, with over 80% found just once. As concerns this clone: Its antigen is unknown.

The germline CDR1 and CDR2 sequences are SGHRS and YFSETQ. This CDR3 is 14 amino acids long. V was shortened by 0 bases and J by 6 bases, with 13 bases between the two germline ends. The ViraFEST assay expanded antigen-specific CD4+ T cells with viral peptide pools before sequencing. Isolating CD4+ T cells followed approximately 9 days of culture. Vaccine recipients had no previous SARS-CoV-2 infection; their nucleocapsid antibodies were negative. This receptor was taken from a human donor who received a COVID-19 vaccine. This specimen was CD4+ T cells from PBMCs cultured with HCoV-229E spike peptides, taken before COVID-19 vaccination. This chain connects TRBV5-1 to TRBJ2-7; tentative D call: TRBD1 (6 bases). The CDR3 DNA sequence: TGCGCCAGCAGCTTGGGACCAGGGGACCGCGAGCAGTACGTC. Residues: CASSLGPGDREQYV.